Listed here is a single T cell receptor (beta chain). Per the original methods: Counts of nucleated cells, estimated from reference gene primer amplification, were obtained. Libraries were prepared by immunoSEQ multiplex PCR; TCRdb keeps only in-frame clonotypes and omits some of them. From that table come the V and J calls and clone size; the DNA was used to work out D and trimming. The sample contains around 130,000 clones, under 85% of which appear only once. This specimen comes from a study of blood T cell repertoires in COVID-19. Study information: The cDNA or gDNA used as material had been derived from T cells, B-cell-depleted T cells, or PBMCs.

This CDR3 region has 15 residues. Material for sequencing was peripheral blood. The genes are TRBV1 and TRBJ2-3; the table gives TRBD1 as D, unverified against the DNA. TRBV1 is described as a pseudogene. The source is a man aged 40-49 years with active or convalescent COVID-19. CDR3 DNA sequence: TGCACCAGCAGCCAAGATTGGGACAGGGGGCATACGCAGTATTTT. Translated, it gives CTSSQDWDRGHTQYF.